This T cell receptor (beta chain) comes out of a study of cytomegalovirus exposure and HLA in healthy donors. Study-level results: The listing of 150 or so TCR beta chains classed them as cytomegalovirus-associated.

For this clone: Its antigen remains unknown.

Data came from immunoSEQ multiplex PCR; TCRdb stores just in-frame clones and leaves some out. The table includes roughly 60,000 clones, roughly 94% detected once. Germline CDR1 reads SGHRS; CDR2 reads YFSETQ. CDR3 length: 14 residues. V lost 0 bases and J lost 6, with 11 bases in between. The source material was PBMCs. The receptor was isolated from a woman aged 18 to 35 in good health and CMV-seronegative. The rearrangement links TRBV5-1 to TRBJ2-3, with a tentative D call TRBD1 (5 bases). The CDR3 DNA reads as TGCGCCAGCAGCTTGGAAGGGGAAGGGGATACGCAGTATTTT. This encodes CASSLEGEGDTQYF. The whole variable domain, filled in from reference TRBV5-1 and TRBJ2-3, reads KAGVTQTPRYLIKTRGQQVTLSCSPISGHRSVSWYQQTPGQGLQFLFEYFSETQRNKGNFPGRFSGRQFSNSRSEMNVSTLELGDSALYLCASSLEGEGDTQYFGPGTRLTVL.